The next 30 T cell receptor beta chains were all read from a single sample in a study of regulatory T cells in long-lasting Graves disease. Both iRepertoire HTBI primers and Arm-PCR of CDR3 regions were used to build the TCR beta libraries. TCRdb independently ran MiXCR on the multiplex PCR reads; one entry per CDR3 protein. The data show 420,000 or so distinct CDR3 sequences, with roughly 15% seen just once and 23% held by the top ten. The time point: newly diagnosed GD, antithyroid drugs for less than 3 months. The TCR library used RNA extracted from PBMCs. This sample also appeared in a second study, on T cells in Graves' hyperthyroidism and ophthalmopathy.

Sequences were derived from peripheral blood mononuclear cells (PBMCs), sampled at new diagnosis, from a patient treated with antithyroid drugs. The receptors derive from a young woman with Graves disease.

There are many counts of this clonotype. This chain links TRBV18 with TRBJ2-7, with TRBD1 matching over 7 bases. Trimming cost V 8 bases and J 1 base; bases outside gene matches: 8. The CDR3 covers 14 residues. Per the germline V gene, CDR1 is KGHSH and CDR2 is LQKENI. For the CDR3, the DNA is TGTGCCAGCAGCCCCAGGGGGATTTCCTACGAGCAGTACTTC. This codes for CASSPRGISYEQYF.

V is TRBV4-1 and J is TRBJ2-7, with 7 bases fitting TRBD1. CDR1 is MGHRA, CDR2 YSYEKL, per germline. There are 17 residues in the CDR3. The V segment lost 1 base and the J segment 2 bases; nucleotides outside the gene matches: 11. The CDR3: CASSQGPPETGPYEQYF. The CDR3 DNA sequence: TGCGCCAGCAGCCAAGGCCCCCCCGAGACAGGGCCCTACGAGCAGTACTTC.

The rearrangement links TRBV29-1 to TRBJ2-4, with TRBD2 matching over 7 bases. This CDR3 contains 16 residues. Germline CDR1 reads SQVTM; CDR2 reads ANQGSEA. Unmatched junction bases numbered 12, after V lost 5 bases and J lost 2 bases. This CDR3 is CSVCLAAMGPKNIQYF. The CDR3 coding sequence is TGCAGCGTTTGTCTAGCGGCCATGGGCCCCAAAAACATTCAGTACTTC.

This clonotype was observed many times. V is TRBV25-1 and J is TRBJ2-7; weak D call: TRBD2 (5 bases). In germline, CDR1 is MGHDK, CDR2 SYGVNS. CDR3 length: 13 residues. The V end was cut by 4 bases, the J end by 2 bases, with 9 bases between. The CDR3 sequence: CASSAPGTYEQYF. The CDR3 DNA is TGTGCCAGCAGTGCCCCGGGGACCTACGAGCAGTACTTC.

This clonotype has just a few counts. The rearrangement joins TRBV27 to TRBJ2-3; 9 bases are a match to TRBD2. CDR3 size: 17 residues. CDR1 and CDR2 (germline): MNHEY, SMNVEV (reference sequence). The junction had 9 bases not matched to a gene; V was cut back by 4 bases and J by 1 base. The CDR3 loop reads CASSSLLAGEGTDTQYF. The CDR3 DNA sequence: TGTGCCAGCAGTTCCCTATTAGCGGGAGAGGGCACAGATACGCAGTATTTT.

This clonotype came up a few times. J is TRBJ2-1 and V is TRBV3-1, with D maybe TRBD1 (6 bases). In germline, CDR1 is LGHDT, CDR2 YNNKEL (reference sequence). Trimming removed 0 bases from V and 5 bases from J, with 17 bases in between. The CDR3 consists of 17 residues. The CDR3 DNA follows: TGTGCCAGCAGCCAAGAAATCGGCTTAGGGGGAGACAATGAGCAGTTCTTC. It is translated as CASSQEIGLGGDNEQFF.

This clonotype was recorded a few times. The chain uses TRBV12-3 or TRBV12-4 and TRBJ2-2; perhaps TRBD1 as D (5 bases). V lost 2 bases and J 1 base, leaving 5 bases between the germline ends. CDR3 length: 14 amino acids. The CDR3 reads CASSLQGNTGELFF. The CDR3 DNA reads TGTGCCAGCAGTTTACAGGGGAACACCGGGGAGCTGTTTTTT.

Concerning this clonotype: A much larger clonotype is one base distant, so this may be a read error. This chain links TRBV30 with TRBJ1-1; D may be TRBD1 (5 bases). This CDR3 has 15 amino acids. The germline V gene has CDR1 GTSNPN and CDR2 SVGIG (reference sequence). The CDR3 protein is CAWSAKRDRNIEAFF. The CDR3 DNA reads TGTGCCTGGAGTGCTAAACGAGACAGAAACATTGAAGCTTTCTTT. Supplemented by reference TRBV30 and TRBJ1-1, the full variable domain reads SQTIHQWPATLVQPVGSPLSLECTVEGTSNPNLYWYRQAAGRGLQLLFYSVGIGQISSEVPQNLSASRPQDRQFILSSKKLLLSDSGFYLCAWSAKRDRNIEAFFGQGTRLTVV.

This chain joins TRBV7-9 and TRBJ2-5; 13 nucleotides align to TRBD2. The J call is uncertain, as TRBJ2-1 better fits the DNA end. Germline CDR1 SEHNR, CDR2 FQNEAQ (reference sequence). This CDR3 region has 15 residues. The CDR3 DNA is TGTGCCGGGAACATAGGACTAGCGGGAGTTAGCGAGCAGTTCTTC. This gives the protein CAGNIGLAGVSEQFF.

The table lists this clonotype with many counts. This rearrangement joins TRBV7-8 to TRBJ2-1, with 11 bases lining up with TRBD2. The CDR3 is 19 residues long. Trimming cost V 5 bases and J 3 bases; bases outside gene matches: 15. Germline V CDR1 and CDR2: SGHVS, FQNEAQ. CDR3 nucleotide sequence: TGTGCCAGCAGCCGCAGTAGCGGGAGGGCCCTCCCGAGCTACAATGAGCAGTTCTTC. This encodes CASSRSSGRALPSYNEQFF.

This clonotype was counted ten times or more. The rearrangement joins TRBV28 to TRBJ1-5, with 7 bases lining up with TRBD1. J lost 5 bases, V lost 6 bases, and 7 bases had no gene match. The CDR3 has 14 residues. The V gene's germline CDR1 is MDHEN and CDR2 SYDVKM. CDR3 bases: TGTGCCAGCAGCCCTCCGGGACAGCATCAGCCCCAGCATTTT. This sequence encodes CASSPPGQHQPQHF.

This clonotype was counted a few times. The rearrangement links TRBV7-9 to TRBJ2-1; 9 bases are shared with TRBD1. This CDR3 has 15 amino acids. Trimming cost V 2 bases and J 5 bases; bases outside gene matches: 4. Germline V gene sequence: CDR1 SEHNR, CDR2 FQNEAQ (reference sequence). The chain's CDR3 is CASSLPGQGNNEQFF. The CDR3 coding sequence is TGTGCCAGCAGCTTACCGGGACAGGGCAACAATGAGCAGTTCTTC.

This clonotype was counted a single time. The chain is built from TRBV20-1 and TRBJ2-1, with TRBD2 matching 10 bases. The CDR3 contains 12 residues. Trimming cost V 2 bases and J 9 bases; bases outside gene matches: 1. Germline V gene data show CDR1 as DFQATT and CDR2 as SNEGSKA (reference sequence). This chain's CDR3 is CSARSGRVEQFF. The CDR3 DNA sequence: TGCAGTGCTAGAAGCGGGAGGGTTGAGCAGTTCTTC.

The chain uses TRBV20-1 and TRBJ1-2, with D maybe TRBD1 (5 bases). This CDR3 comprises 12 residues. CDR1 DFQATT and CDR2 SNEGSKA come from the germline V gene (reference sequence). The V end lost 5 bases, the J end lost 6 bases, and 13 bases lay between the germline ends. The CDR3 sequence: CSAVRQPDGYTF. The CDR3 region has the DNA TGCAGTGCTGTTAGACAGCCAGATGGCTACACCTTC.

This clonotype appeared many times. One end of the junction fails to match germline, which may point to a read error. This CDR3 reads CTSSLLGAYTDTQYF. The CDR3 DNA reads as TGTACCAGCAGTTTATTGGGGGCGTACACAGATACGCAGTATTTT. V is TRBV28 and J is TRBJ2-3; tentatively, D is TRBD1 (6 bases). The germline V gene has CDR1 MDHEN and CDR2 SYDVKM. The CDR3 covers 15 residues.

CDR3 bases: TGTGCCAGCAGTCGAGGCGGGAGCAACTCCTACGAGCAGTACTTC. It yields the protein CASSRGGSNSYEQYF. The V call is TRBV28, the J call TRBJ2-7, with 7 bases aligning to TRBD2. The J segment lost 0 bases and the V segment lost 5 bases, leaving 7 bases of the junction unmatched. The CDR3 covers 15 residues. Germline values: CDR1 MDHEN, CDR2 SYDVKM.

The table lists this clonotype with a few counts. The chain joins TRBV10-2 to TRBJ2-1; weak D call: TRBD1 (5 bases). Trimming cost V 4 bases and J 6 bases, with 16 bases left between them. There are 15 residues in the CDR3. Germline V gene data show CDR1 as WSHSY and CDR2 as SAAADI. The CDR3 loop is CASSGRQITGNEQFF. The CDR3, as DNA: TGCGCCAGCAGTGGACGACAGATCACGGGCAATGAGCAGTTCTTC.

The CDR3 region is CASSAGLAGGQETQYF. The CDR3 DNA follows: TGCGCCAGCAGTGCTGGACTAGCGGGAGGGCAAGAGACCCAGTACTTC. This rearrangement joins TRBV10-1 to TRBJ2-5, with 15 bases aligning to TRBD2. Germline-derived CDR1 and CDR2 are WNHNN and SYGVQD (reference sequence). The CDR3 is 16 residues long. Trimming took 4 bases from V and 2 from J; bases not matched to a gene: 2.

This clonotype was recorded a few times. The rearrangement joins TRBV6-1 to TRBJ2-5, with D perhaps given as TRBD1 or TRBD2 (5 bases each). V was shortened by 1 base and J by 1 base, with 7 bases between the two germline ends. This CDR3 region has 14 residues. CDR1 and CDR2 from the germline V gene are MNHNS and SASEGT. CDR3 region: CASSEVGAQETQYF. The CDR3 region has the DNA TGTGCCAGCAGTGAAGTCGGGGCCCAAGAGACCCAGTACTTC.

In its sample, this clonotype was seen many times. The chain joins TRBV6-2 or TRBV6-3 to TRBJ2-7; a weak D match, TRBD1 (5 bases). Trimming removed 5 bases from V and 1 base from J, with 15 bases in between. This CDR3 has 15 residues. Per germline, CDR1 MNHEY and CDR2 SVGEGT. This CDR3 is CASSARQPYSYEQYF. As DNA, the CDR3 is TGTGCCAGCAGTGCCCGACAGCCCTATTCCTACGAGCAGTACTTC.

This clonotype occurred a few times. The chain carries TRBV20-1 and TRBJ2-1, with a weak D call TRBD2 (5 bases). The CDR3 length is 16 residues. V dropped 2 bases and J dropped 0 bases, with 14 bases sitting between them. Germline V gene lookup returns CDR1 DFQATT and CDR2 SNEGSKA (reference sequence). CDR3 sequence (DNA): TGCAGTGCTAGAATTGCGGGTAGGAGCTCCTACAATGAGCAGTTCTTC. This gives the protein CSARIAGRSSYNEQFF.

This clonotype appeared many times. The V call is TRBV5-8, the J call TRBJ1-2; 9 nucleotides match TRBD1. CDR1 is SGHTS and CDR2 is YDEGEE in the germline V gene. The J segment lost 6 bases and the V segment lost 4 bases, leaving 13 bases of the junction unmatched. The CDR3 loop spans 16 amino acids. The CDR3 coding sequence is TGTGCCAGCAGCCACGGACGACAGGGGGGTCTTCATGGCTACACCTTC. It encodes CASSHGRQGGLHGYTF.

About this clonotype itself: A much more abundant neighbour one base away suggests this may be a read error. The CDR3 loop reads CASSQLAGGTQYF. The CDR3 bases are TGCGCCAGCAGCCAATTAGCGGGGGGTACGCAGTATTTT. V usage is TRBV4-1 and J usage is TRBJ2-3; 10 positions agree with TRBD2. CDR1 is MGHRA and CDR2 is YSYEKL in the germline V gene. The V gene end was trimmed by 2 bases and the J gene end by 8 bases; junction bases not matched to a gene: 1. CDR3 size: 13 residues.

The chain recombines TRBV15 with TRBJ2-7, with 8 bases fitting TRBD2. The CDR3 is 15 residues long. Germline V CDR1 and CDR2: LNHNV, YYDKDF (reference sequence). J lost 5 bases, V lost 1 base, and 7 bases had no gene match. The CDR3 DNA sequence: TGTGCCACCAGCAGAGGGACGGGAGGGCCAAACGAGCAGTACTTC. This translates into CATSRGTGGPNEQYF.

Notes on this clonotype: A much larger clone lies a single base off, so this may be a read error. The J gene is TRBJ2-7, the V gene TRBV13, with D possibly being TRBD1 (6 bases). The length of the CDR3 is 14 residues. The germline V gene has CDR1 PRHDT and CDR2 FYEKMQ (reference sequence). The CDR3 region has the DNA TGTGCCAGCAGCTTAGGGCAGACAGGCTACGAGCAGTGCTTC. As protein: CASSLGQTGYEQCF.

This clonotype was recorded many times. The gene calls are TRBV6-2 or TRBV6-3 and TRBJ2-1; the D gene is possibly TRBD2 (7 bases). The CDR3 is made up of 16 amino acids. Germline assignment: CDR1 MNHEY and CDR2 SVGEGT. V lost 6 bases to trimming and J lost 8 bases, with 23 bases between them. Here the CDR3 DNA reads TGTGCCAGCAGACAGGGCGGGGGATCCCTAACAGATGAGCAGTTCTTC. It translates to CASRQGGGSLTDEQFF.

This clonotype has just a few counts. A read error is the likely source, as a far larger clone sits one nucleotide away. The CDR3 protein is CASSELNTEAFF. DNA of the CDR3: TGTGCCAGCAGTGAACTGAACACTGAAGCTTTCTTT. This chain connects TRBV6-1 to TRBJ1-1; D ambiguous. V was trimmed by 2 bases and J by 0 bases, leaving 1 base between them. Germline CDR1 is MNHNS and CDR2 is SASEGT. This CDR3 has 12 amino acids.

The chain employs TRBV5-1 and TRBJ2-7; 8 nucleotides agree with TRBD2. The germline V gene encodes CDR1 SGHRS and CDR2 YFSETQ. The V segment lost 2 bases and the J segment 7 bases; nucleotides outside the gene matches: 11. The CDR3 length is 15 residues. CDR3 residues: CASSFSAGTSREQYF. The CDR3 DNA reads TGCGCCAGCAGCTTTAGCGCCGGGACTAGTAGGGAGCAGTACTTC.

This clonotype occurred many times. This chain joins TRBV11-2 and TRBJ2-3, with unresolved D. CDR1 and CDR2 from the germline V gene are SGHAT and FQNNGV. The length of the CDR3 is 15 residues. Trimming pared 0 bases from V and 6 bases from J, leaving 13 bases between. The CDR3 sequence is CASSLEPLMFDTQYF. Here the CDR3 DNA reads TGTGCCAGCAGCTTAGAGCCCCTAATGTTTGATACGCAGTATTTT.

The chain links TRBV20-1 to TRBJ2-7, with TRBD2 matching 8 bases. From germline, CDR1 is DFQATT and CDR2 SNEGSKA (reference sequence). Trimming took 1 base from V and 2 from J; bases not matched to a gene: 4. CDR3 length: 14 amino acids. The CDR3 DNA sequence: TGCAGTGCTAGAGTACCACTAGCGGCCTACGAGCAGTACTTC. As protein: CSARVPLAAYEQYF.